Given below is one T cell receptor (beta chain) in context. Its specificity is not known. This sample stems from a study of cytomegalovirus exposure and HLA in healthy donors. Study-wide context: Most donors, roughly 84% of 398 genotyped, fell in the Caucasian-associated ancestry cluster. Whole-study findings and limits: With further analysis later on, most CMV-associated TCR beta chains appeared HLA-restricted.

60 Vbeta and 13 Jbeta primers were used in PCR. Here immunoSEQ multiplex PCR was the method, and the copy in TCRdb shows in-frame clones only, minus some. Among approximately 150,000 clones, about 70% were seen once, and the ten largest hold roughly 10%. CDR1 and CDR2 from the germline V gene are LNHDA and SQIVND (reference sequence). The CDR3 covers 15 residues. Trimming cost V 8 bases and J 7 bases; bases outside gene matches: 12. Sequencing was done on a sample of PBMCs. This chain uses TRBV19 with TRBJ2-1, with TRBD2 matching over 9 bases. This TCR was recovered from a man aged 30 to 45 in good health and CMV-seropositive. Written as DNA, the CDR3 is TGTGCCAGTCTCAAACCCGGGACTAGCAGGAATGAGCAGTTCTTC. Its translation is CASLKPGTSRNEQFF.